The rows below give T cell receptor beta chains drawn from one sample of a study of blood T cell repertoires in COVID-19. The assay was immunoSEQ multiplex PCR, and TCRdb's table has in-frame clones only and misses some. The top ten hold under 5% of the sample, which has about 120,000 clones, over 75% seen once. Sequencing used peripheral blood. These receptors were collected from a man between 60 and 70 years old with acute or convalescent COVID-19. Each CDR3 is given with its conserved first and last residue. The listing skips clone size in some rows; elsewhere it reads once, few, many or a size class.

V,size,J,CDR3
TRBV27,-,TRBJ2-2,CASSLSSGGFTGELFF
TRBV7-2,-,TRBJ2-7,CASSLGGGSPYEQYF
TRBV15,-,TRBJ1-1,CATSATGNTEAFF
TRBV6-2/TRBV6-3,-,TRBJ2-7,CASRYGTGLPYEQYF
TRBV5-1,-,TRBJ2-3,CASSLDGTGGPDTQYF
TRBV5-1,few,TRBJ1-2,CASSLGGKGYTF
TRBV6-5,-,TRBJ1-2,CASSRGQGDGYTF
TRBV29-1,-,TRBJ1-1,CSGLNTEAFF
TRBV30,-,TRBJ2-5,CAWARGGSLKTQYF
TRBV7-2,-,TRBJ2-3,CASSPWTSGSTDTQYF
TRBV6-5,-,TRBJ2-7,CASAYERGAHEQYF
TRBV11-3,few,TRBJ2-5,CASSSGRTDLIETQYF
TRBV30,-,TRBJ2-1,CAWSVSGNEQFF
TRBV7-9,-,TRBJ2-5,CASNTGQGLETQYF
TRBV6-6,-,TRBJ2-2,CASTTLYTGELFF